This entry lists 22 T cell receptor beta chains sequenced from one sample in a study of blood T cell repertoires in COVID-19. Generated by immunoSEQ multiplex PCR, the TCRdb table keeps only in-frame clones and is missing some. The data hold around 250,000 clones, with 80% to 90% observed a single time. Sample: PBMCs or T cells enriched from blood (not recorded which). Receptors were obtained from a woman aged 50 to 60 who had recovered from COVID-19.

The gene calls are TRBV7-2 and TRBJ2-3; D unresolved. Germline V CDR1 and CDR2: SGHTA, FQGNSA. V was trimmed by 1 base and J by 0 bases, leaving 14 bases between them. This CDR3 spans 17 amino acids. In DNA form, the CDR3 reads TGTGCCAGCAGCTTAGGAGACTCAGACCTTAGCACAGATACGCAGTATTTT. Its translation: CASSLGDSDLSTDTQYF.

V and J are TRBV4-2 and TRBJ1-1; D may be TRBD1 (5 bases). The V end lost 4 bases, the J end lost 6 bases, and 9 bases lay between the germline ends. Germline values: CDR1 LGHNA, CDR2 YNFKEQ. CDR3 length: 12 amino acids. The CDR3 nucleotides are TGTGCCAGCAGCCCCGGGACTGCTGAAGCTTTCTTT. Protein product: CASSPGTAEAFF.

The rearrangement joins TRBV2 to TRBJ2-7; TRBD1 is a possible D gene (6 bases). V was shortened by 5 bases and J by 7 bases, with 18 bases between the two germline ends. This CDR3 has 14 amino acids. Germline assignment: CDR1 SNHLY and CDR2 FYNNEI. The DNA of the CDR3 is TGTGCCAGCAGTTCGGGCAGGGGATCTCAGGAGCAGTACTTC. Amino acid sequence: CASSSGRGSQEQYF.

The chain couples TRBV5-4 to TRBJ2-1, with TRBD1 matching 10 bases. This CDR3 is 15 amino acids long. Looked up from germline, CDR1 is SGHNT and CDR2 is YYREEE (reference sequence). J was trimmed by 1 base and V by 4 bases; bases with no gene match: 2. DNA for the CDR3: TGTGCCAGCAGCCCGGGACAGGGGTCCTACAATGAGCAGTTCTTC. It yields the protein CASSPGQGSYNEQFF.

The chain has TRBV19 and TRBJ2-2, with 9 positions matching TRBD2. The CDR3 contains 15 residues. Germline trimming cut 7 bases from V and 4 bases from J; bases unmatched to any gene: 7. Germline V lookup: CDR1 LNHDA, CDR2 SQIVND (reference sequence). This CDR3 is CASKQGSGSTGELFF. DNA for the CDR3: TGTGCCAGTAAGCAGGGTAGCGGGAGCACCGGGGAGCTGTTTTTT.

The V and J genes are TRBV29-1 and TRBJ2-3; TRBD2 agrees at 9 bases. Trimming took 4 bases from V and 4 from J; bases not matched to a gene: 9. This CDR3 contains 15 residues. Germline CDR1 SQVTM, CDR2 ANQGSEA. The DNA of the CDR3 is TGCAGCGTTGCTAGGCGGGAGGGCGGGTCAGATACGCAGTATTTT. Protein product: CSVARREGGSDTQYF.

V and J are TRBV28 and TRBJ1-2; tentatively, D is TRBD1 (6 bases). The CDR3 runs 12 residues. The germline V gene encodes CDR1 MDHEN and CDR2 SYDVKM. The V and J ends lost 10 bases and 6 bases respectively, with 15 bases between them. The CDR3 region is CAIVRGANGYTF. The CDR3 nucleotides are TGTGCCATCGTACGGGGGGCGAATGGCTACACCTTC.

CDR3 nucleotides: TGTGCCAGCAGCCAAGCTCGGGGGAGTGAGCCCCAGCATTTT. Translation: CASSQARGSEPQHF. This rearrangement joins TRBV3-1 (or the pseudogene TRBV3-2) to TRBJ1-5, with D maybe TRBD1 (5 bases). The CDR3 is 14 amino acids. The germline V and J ends were trimmed by 1 base and 8 bases, with 12 bases remaining between them. Germline loops: CDR1 LGHDT, CDR2 YNNKEL (reference sequence).

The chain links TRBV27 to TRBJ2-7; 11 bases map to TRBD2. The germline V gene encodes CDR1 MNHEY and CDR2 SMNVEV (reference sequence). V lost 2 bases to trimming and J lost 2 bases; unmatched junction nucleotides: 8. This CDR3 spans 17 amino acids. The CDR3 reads CASSLRKLAGVPYEQYF. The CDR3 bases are TGTGCCAGCAGTTTACGCAAACTAGCGGGAGTACCCTACGAGCAGTACTTC.

The CDR3 sequence: CASSQARYGYTF. In DNA, the CDR3 is TGTGCCAGCAGCCAAGCGAGGTATGGCTACACCTTC. The chain joins TRBV3-1 (or the pseudogene TRBV3-2) to TRBJ1-2; D is ambiguous. Germline V lookup: CDR1 LGHDT, CDR2 YNNKEL (reference sequence). This CDR3 has 12 amino acids. V lost 1 base and J lost 5, with 5 bases in between.

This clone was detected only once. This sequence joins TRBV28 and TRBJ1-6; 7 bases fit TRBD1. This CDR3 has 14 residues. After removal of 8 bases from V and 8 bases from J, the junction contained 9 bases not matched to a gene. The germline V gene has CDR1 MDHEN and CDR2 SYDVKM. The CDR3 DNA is TGTGCCAGCGGAAGAGGGGACAGATATTCACCCCTCCACTTT. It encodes CASGRGDRYSPLHF.

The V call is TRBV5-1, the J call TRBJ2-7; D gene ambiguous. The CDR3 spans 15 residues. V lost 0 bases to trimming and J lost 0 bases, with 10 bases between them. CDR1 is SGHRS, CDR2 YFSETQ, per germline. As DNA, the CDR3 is TGCGCCAGCAGCTTGGATCCAGGTGCCTCCTACGAGCAGTACTTC. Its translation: CASSLDPGASYEQYF.

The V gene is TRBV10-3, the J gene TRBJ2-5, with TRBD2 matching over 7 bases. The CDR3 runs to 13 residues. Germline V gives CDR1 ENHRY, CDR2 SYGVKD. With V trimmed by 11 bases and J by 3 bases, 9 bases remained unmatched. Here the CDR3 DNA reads TGTGCCGCGGCGGGAGATGGGGAAGAGACCCAGTACTTC. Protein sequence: CAAAGDGEETQYF.

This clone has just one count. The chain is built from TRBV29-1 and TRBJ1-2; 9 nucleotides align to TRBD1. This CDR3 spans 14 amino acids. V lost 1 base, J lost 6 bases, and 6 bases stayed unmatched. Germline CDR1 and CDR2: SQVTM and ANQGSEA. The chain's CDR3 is CSVEGGTGFDGYTF. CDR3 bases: TGCAGCGTTGAAGGTGGGACAGGGTTTGATGGCTACACCTTC.

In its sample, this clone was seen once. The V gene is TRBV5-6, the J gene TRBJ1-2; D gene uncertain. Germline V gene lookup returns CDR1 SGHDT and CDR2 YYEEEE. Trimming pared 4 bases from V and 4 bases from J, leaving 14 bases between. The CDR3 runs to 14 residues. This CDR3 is CASSTDTEGYGYTF. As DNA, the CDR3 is TGTGCCAGCAGCACCGACACCGAGGGCTATGGCTACACCTTC.

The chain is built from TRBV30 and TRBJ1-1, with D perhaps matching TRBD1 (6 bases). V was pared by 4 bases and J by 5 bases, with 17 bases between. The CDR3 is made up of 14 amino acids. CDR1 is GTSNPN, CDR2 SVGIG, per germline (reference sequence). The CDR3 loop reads CAWKGEFLGTEAFF. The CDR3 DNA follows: TGTGCCTGGAAGGGGGAATTTCTGGGGACTGAAGCTTTCTTT.

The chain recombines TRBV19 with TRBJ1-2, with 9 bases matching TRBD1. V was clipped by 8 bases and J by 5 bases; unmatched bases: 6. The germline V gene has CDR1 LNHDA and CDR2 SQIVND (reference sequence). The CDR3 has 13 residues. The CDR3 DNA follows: TGTGCCAGTGGGGACAGGGACAAGTATGGCTACACCTTC. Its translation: CASGDRDKYGYTF.

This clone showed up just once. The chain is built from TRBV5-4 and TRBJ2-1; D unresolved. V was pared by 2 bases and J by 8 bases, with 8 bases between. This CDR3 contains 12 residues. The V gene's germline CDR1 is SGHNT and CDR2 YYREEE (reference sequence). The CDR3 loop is CASSFRTYEQFF. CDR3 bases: TGTGCCAGCAGCTTTAGAACGTATGAGCAGTTCTTC. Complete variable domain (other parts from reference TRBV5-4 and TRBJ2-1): ETGVTQSPTHLIKTRGQQVTLRCSSQSGHNTVSWYQQALGQGPQFIFQYYREEENGRGNFPPRFSGLQFPNYSSELNVNALELDDSALYLCASSFRTYEQFFGPGTRLTVL.

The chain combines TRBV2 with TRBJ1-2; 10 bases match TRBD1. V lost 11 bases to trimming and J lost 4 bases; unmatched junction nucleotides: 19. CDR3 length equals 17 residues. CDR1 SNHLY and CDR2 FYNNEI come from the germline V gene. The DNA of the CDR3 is TGTGCCGCAAGTGTCGGGACAGGGGTCTCCTTTTTCTATGGCTACACCTTC. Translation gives CAASVGTGVSFFYGYTF. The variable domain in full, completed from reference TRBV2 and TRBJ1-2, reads EPEVTQTPSHQVTQMGQEVILRCVPISNHLYFYWYRQILGQKVEFLVSFYNNEISEKSEIFDDQFSVERPDGSNFTLKIRSTKLEDSAMYFCAASVGTGVSFFYGYTFGSGTRLTVV.

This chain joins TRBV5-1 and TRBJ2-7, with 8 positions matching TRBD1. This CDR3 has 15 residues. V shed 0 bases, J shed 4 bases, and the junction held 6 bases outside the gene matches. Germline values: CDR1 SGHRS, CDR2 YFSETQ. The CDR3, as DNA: TGCGCCAGCAGCTTGGTCCAGGGGGCAGGTTACGAGCAGTACTTC. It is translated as CASSLVQGAGYEQYF.

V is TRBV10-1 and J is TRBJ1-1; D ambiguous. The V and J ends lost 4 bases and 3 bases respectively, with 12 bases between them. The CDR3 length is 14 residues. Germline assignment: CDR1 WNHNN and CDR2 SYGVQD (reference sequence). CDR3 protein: CASSAGDGYTEAFF. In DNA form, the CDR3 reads TGCGCCAGCAGTGCGGGAGACGGGTACACTGAAGCTTTCTTT.

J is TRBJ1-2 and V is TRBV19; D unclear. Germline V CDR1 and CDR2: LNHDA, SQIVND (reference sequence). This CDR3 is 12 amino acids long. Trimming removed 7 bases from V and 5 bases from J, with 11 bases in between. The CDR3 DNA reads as TGTGCCAGTACCATGCGAGGTTATGGCTACACCTTC. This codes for CASTMRGYGYTF. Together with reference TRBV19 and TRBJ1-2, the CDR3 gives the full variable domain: DGGITQSPKYLFRKEGQNVTLSCEQNLNHDAMYWYRQDPGQGLRLIYYSQIVNDFQKGDIAEGYSVSREKKESFPLTVTSAQKNPTAFYLCASTMRGYGYTFGSGTRLTVV.